This note documents a single T cell receptor gamma chain sequence. The antigen remains undetermined. The CDR3 runs to 15 residues. With V trimmed by 0 bases and J by 3 bases, 8 bases remained unmatched. The V gene's germline CDR1 is EGSTGY and CDR2 YDSYTSSV. Sequences come from RNA converted to cDNA by reverse transcription. Pooled V-gene forward primers with one constant-region reverse primer generated the CDR3 amplicons by multiplex PCR. TCRdb made new clone calls on the multiplex PCR reads using CATT. The sample lists tens of thousands of gamma-chain clones, 15% to 25% occurring once. The data belong to a study of Vδ1+ human thymocytes. Broader study findings: TRG sequences recurred across donors, whereas TRD sequences stayed essentially private. Thymic delta-chain repertoires held around 20% Vdelta2 sequences and few Vdelta3, despite high sort purity. Highly polyclonal TRG and TRD repertoires with Gaussian CDR3 length distributions appeared in thymus.

The material sequenced was Vdelta1+ gamma-delta thymocytes from the thymus. Subset in this sample: FACS-sorted CD3+ TCRalphabeta- TCRVdelta1+ TCRVdelta2- thymocytes. The receptor was isolated from a boy in the first two years of life who had congenital heart surgery. The gene calls are TRGV4 and TRGJ1 or TRGJ2. CDR3 coding DNA: TGTGCCACCTGGGATGGGCCCCACCCTTATTATAAGAAACTCTTT. Amino acid sequence: CATWDGPHPYYKKLF.